This is a list of T cell receptor beta chains from one sample in a study of cytomegalovirus exposure and HLA in healthy donors. Assay: immunoSEQ multiplex PCR; the TCRdb copy retains only in-frame clones and omits some. The table shows just under 250,000 clones, with about 81% occurring only once. What was sequenced was PBMCs. The source is a woman in her thirties or forties in good health and CMV-seropositive. The CDR3 runs from the conserved cysteine through the conserved F or W. The order of the fields is J gene, clone size, V gene, D gene, CDR3 DNA, CDR3 protein. D genes are given only for firm matches. Some rows have no size entry. The others give once, few or many, or a class for an expanded clone.

TRBJ2-4	NA	TRBV5-6	NA	TGTGCCAGCAGCTTATCAGGTTTTATAGCCAAAAACATTCAGTACTTC	CASSLSGFIAKNIQYF
TRBJ1-2	NA	TRBV18	NA	TGTGCCAGCCGTAAACCGGGGGATCAGGGCTACACCTTC	CASRKPGDQGYTF
TRBJ1-2	few	TRBV15	TRBD1	TGTGCCACCAGCAGAGATCCGGACAGGACTTCTGGCTACACCTTC	CATSRDPDRTSGYTF
TRBJ2-3	NA	TRBV19	TRBD2	TGTGCCAGTAGTGGCCGGGGGGCCAGCGGGGGGGCTATAGATACGCAGTATTTT	CASSGRGASGGAIDTQYF
TRBJ1-5	NA	TRBV6-1	TRBD1	TGTGCCAGCAGTGACAGGGGGCTAAATCAGCCCCAGCATTTT	CASSDRGLNQPQHF
TRBJ2-7	NA	TRBV7-2	TRBD2	TGTGCCAGCAGCTTAGCTCCTAGCGGGACCGAGCAGTACTTC	CASSLAPSGTEQYF
TRBJ1-4	NA	TRBV30	NA	TGTGCCTGGAGTGTTGGGGGGGCCGGTGAAAAACTGTTTTTT	CAWSVGGAGEKLFF
TRBJ1-2	NA	TRBV7-2	NA	TGTGCCAGCAGCGAAGCGGGGTCCCAGCCCTATGGCTACACCTTC	CASSEAGSQPYGYTF
TRBJ1-1	NA	TRBV19	NA	TGTGCCAGTAGTATGTCTCTTCGAACAGAGACGTATGAAGCTTTCTTT	CASSMSLRTETYEAFF
TRBJ1-1	NA	TRBV19	NA	TGTGCCAGTAGTATAGTCCAGGGGATCGAGAGCACTGAAGCTTTCTTT	CASSIVQGIESTEAFF
TRBJ2-3	NA	TRBV14	TRBD2	TGTGCCAGCAGCCCGCCGGCGGGAGTTACGCAGTATTTT	CASSPPAGVTQYF
TRBJ1-2	NA	TRBV7-3	TRBD1	TGTGCCAGCAGCTTAAGTGGGACAGATAACTATGGCTACACCTTC	CASSLSGTDNYGYTF
TRBJ2-1	NA	TRBV10-3	TRBD2	TGTGCCACCAGGTCCCCTAGCGGTTCCTACAATGAGCAGTTCTTC	CATRSPSGSYNEQFF
TRBJ2-2	NA	TRBV6-1	NA	TGTGCCAGCAGTGTATGGGACACCAACACCGGGGAGCTGTTTTTT	CASSVWDTNTGELFF
TRBJ2-3	NA	TRBV5-1	NA	TGCGCCAGCAGCTTGGGTGGACAAGAAGGGGTTACGCAGTATTTT	CASSLGGQEGVTQYF
TRBJ2-3	NA	TRBV19	NA	TGTGCCAGTAGTGGGGCTTTTAGCACAGATACGCAGTATTTT	CASSGAFSTDTQYF
TRBJ2-2	NA	TRBV25-1	NA	TGTGCCAGCAGTGAATATTTCCAAAATCCGAACACCGGGGAGCTGTTTTTT	CASSEYFQNPNTGELFF
TRBJ1-6	NA	TRBV6-1	TRBD1	TGTGCCGCCCACCGGGACAGGGGACGGAATTCACCCCTCCACTTT	CAAHRDRGRNSPLHF
TRBJ1-5	NA	TRBV9	NA	TGTGCCAGCAGCGAGGGGGGGGGCAATCAGCCCCAGCATTTT	CASSEGGGNQPQHF
TRBJ2-3	NA	TRBV7-3	NA	TGTGCCAGCAGCGTCCACAGGGCTAAGGGGACAGATACGCAGTATTTT	CASSVHRAKGTDTQYF
TRBJ1-2	NA	TRBV7-9	TRBD1	TGTGCCAGCAGCGCGGTCTCCCGGGACAGGGGTGGCTACACCTTC	CASSAVSRDRGGYTF
TRBJ1-1	NA	TRBV5-1	NA	TGCGCCAGCAGCGCGGGGACCACGTACACTGAAGCTTTCTTT	CASSAGTTYTEAFF
TRBJ1-5	NA	TRBV9	NA	TGTGCCAGCAGCCTACAGGTGAATCAGCCCCAGCATTTT	CASSLQVNQPQHF
TRBJ2-1	NA	TRBV9	NA	TGTGCCAGCAGCGCCATAGCTAGAGGTTACAATGAGCAGTTCTTC	CASSAIARGYNEQFF
TRBJ2-7	NA	TRBV7-2	TRBD1	TGTGCCAGCAGCCGAACAGGGGACCGCTCCTACGAGCAGTACTTC	CASSRTGDRSYEQYF
TRBJ1-1	NA	TRBV6-6	NA	TGTGCCAGCAGTTCCCTAACCGGGGGAACTGAAGCTTTCTTT	CASSSLTGGTEAFF
TRBJ2-2	NA	TRBV7-2	NA	TGTGCCAGCAGATTTAGCGGCACCGGGGAGCTGTTTTTT	CASRFSGTGELFF
TRBJ2-6	NA	TRBV5-1	NA	TGCGCCAGCAGCTTGGACGGTCGCTCTGGGGCCAACGTCCTGACTTTC	CASSLDGRSGANVLTF
TRBJ2-2	once	TRBV21-1	NA	TGTGCCAGCAGCAAAGTCAATTATTCGGGAGAAGGCACCGGGGAGCTGTTTTTT	CASSKVNYSGEGTGELFF
TRBJ2-2	NA	TRBV19	TRBD2	TGTGCCACCTCGACTAGCGGAGCCGGGGAGCTGTTTTTT	CATSTSGAGELFF
TRBJ1-2	NA	TRBV29-1	TRBD1	TGCAGCGTTGAACCGGGACAGGGGGCGGAGTATGGCTACACCTTC	CSVEPGQGAEYGYTF
TRBJ1-2	NA	TRBV27	NA	TGTGCCAGCAGTTTATTAGGAAAGGGAGATGGCTACACCTTC	CASSLLGKGDGYTF
TRBJ2-3	NA	TRBV7-2	NA	TGTGCCAGCAGCTTAGCGGCCTTCACAGATACGCAGTATTTT	CASSLAAFTDTQYF
TRBJ2-1	NA	TRBV9	TRBD2	TGTGCCAGCAGCGAACGAGGGACTAGGGATAATGAGCAGTTCTTC	CASSERGTRDNEQFF
TRBJ1-5	NA	TRBV19	NA	TGTGCCAGTAGTTTCGACAGCTACAATCAGCCCCAGCATTTT	CASSFDSYNQPQHF
TRBJ2-7	NA	TRBV4-3	NA	TGCGCCAGCAGCCAAAGCTCTAGGAGTGGGGGCGAGCAGTACTTC	CASSQSSRSGGEQYF
TRBJ1-1	NA	TRBV29-1	TRBD1	TGCAGCGCAGGACAGGGGGCTAACACTGAAGCTTTCTTT	CSAGQGANTEAFF
TRBJ2-7	NA	TRBV4-1	TRBD2	TGCGCCAGCAGCCAAGTAGCGGGAGGGGCCTACGAGCAGTACTTC	CASSQVAGGAYEQYF
TRBJ1-1	NA	TRBV5-1	NA	TGCGCCAGCAGCTTGTCAGGGCCGAACACTGAAGCTTTCTTT	CASSLSGPNTEAFF
TRBJ1-4	NA	TRBV25-1	NA	TGTGCCAGCAGTGAATTGGGACTCAGGCAGGTTGAAAAACTGTTTTTT	CASSELGLRQVEKLFF
TRBJ2-1	NA	TRBV7-9	TRBD1	TGTGCCAGCAGCCCGGGACAGATTTACAATGAGCAGTTCTTC	CASSPGQIYNEQFF
TRBJ2-2	NA	TRBV18	TRBD1	TGTGCCAGCTCACCGCGTTCGGACAGGGACCCCCTGTTTTTT	CASSPRSDRDPLFF